The following is a TCR beta chain sequence with its context. The data were taken from a study of cytomegalovirus exposure and HLA in healthy donors. Germline V lookup: CDR1 SGHKS, CDR2 YYEKEE (reference sequence). After removal of 6 bases from V and 4 bases from J, the junction contained 11 bases not matched to a gene. The CDR3 consists of 15 residues. Using immunoSEQ multiplex PCR, the repertoire was profiled, and TCRdb retains in-frame clones only, with some absent. The sample includes about 170,000 clones, roughly 96% of them seen just once. The chain uses TRBV5-5 and TRBJ2-7; 9 bases fit TRBD1. This clonotype was sampled from a woman between 18 and 30 years old in good health and CMV-seronegative. Sequencing was performed on PBMCs. CDR3 in amino acids: CASNEWTGESYEQYF. The CDR3 DNA follows: TGTGCCAGCAACGAATGGACAGGGGAAAGTTACGAGCAGTACTTC.